This T cell receptor (beta chain) was captured in a study of patients and donors after allogeneic stem cell transplantation. The table lists this clonotype with a few counts. Germline CDR1 MNHNY, CDR2 SVGAGI (reference sequence). The CDR3 has 14 residues. Trimming stripped 5 bases from V and 8 bases from J, with 15 bases between. TCRdb re-derived calls from the RT-PCR reads in MiXCR, one entry per CDR3 protein. This sample yields roughly 150,000 distinct CDR3 sequences, of which about a quarter are seen a single time; roughly 26% belongs to the top ten. The chain is built from TRBV6-6 and TRBJ1-4, with D possibly TRBD1 on 5 matching bases. The material sequenced was blood, either unsorted or a sorted T cell fraction (not recorded which). The TCR was taken from a human donor who was either an allogeneic HSCT recipient or a stem cell or donor lymphocyte infusion donor (not recorded which). It is not recorded whose cells these are; they may come from a transplant donor. Here the CDR3 DNA reads TGTGCCAGCAGTCAGTCGGGACCACAGGAAAAACTGTTTTTT. It encodes CASSQSGPQEKLFF.